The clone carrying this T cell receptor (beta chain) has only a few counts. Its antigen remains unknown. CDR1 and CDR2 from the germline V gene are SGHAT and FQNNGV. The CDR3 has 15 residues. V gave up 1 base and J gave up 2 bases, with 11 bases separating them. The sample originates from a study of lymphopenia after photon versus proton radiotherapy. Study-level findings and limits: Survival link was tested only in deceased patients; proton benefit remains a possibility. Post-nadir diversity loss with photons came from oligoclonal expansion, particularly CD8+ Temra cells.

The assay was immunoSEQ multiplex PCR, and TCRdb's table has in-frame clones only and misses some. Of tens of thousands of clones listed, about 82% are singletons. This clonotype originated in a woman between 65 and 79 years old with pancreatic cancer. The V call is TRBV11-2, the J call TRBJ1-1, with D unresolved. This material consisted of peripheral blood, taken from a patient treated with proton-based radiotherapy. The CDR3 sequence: CASSLGWAVNTEAFF. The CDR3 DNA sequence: TGTGCCAGCAGCTTAGGGTGGGCAGTCAACACTGAAGCTTTCTTT.